The 24 T cell receptor beta chains listed next were all sequenced from one sample in a study of T cells after yellow fever vaccination. TCRdb reanalysed the 5' RACE reads using MiXCR and keeps one entry per CDR3 protein. The sample shows about 220,000 distinct CDR3 sequences, 3% to 4% of them seen only once. The sequences come from CD4+ T cells sorted from PBMCs, collected 10 days after the yellow fever booster vaccination. All receptors derive from a young man who received the YFV17D yellow fever vaccine.

This clonotype was detected ten times or more. The chain joins TRBV4-1 to TRBJ1-2; 7 bases align to TRBD1. CDR1 and CDR2 (germline): MGHRA, YSYEKL. The CDR3 has 16 amino acids. Germline trimming cut 3 bases from V and 4 bases from J; bases unmatched to any gene: 11. This CDR3 is CASSHPGEGGIYGYTF. Here the CDR3 DNA reads TGCGCCAGCAGCCACCCCGGTGAAGGGGGCATCTATGGCTACACCTTC.

This rearrangement joins TRBV30 to TRBJ1-2, with D unclear. The germline V and J ends were trimmed by 3 bases and 6 bases, with 14 bases remaining between them. The CDR3 runs to 13 residues. Germline V gives CDR1 GTSNPN, CDR2 SVGIG (reference sequence). CDR3 protein: CAWSPEGRDGYTF. The DNA of the CDR3 is TGTGCCTGGAGCCCAGAGGGCCGGGATGGCTACACCTTC.

The J gene is TRBJ1-2, the V gene TRBV2; D remains ambiguous. This CDR3 is 15 amino acids long. Trimming shortened V by 1 base and J by 0 bases, and 9 bases separated the two germline ends. Germline V gene sequence: CDR1 SNHLY, CDR2 FYNNEI. CDR3 DNA sequence: TGTGCCAGCAGTGAAGGGCCAAGACCTAACTATGGCTACACCTTC. Translation: CASSEGPRPNYGYTF.

This clonotype was found many times. The chain has TRBV5-1 and TRBJ2-5, with no clear D. Trimming cost V 5 bases and J 1 base, with 15 bases left between them. Per the germline V gene, CDR1 is SGHRS and CDR2 is YFSETQ. The CDR3 length is 15 residues. The CDR3 loop is CASRSIVAAQETQYF. Here the CDR3 DNA reads TGCGCCAGCAGGAGTATTGTTGCGGCCCAAGAGACCCAGTACTTC. Using reference TRBV5-1 and TRBJ2-5 for the parts outside the CDR3, the full variable domain is KAGVTQTPRYLIKTRGQQVTLSCSPISGHRSVSWYQQTPGQGLQFLFEYFSETQRNKGNFPGRFSGRQFSNSRSEMNVSTLELGDSALYLCASRSIVAAQETQYFGPGTRLLVL.

This clonotype has a count of ten or more. The gene calls are TRBV5-1 and TRBJ1-1, with D possibly being TRBD1 (5 bases). The V gene lost 0 bases and the J gene lost 9 bases, with 15 bases spanning the gap. The CDR3 runs to 14 residues. Germline values: CDR1 SGHRS, CDR2 YFSETQ. The CDR3 region is CASSLDTVGLQAFF. In DNA, the CDR3 is TGCGCCAGCAGCTTGGATACCGTGGGGCTCCAAGCTTTCTTT.

This clonotype occurred a few times. This CDR3 is CASSSIRAVSNYGYTF. As DNA, the CDR3 is TGTGCCAGCAGCTCTATTAGGGCAGTTTCTAACTATGGCTACACCTTC. The chain is built from TRBV5-6 and TRBJ1-2; D gene ambiguous. This CDR3 comprises 16 residues. V gave up 3 bases and J gave up 0 bases, with 15 bases separating them. Germline-derived CDR1 and CDR2 are SGHDT and YYEEEE.

The chain recombines TRBV6-6 with TRBJ1-2; 7 bases are shared with TRBD1. The CDR3 is made up of 16 amino acids. Germline V lookup: CDR1 MNHNY, CDR2 SVGAGI (reference sequence). J gave up 7 bases and V 2 bases, and 13 bases lay outside the gene matches. This chain's CDR3 is CASSYGTGAQISGYTF. Written as DNA, the CDR3 is TGTGCCAGCAGTTACGGTACAGGGGCGCAGATATCTGGCTACACCTTC.

This rearrangement joins TRBV10-3 to TRBJ2-3, with 7 bases lining up with TRBD1. Germline CDR1 reads ENHRY; CDR2 reads SYGVKD. CDR3 length: 12 amino acids. The ends lost 10 bases at V and 10 bases at J; junction bases unmatched: 11. This CDR3 reads CATKRDSLSQYF. DNA for the CDR3: TGTGCCACTAAACGGGACAGTCTTTCGCAGTATTTT.

This clonotype was found many times. The rearrangement links TRBV5-1 to TRBJ1-3; no definite D call. The CDR3 has 13 residues. Trimming removed 5 bases from V and 0 bases from J, with 6 bases in between. Germline CDR1 and CDR2: SGHRS and YFSETQ. This chain's CDR3 is CASRPISGNTIYF. As DNA, the CDR3 is TGCGCCAGCAGGCCTATCTCTGGAAACACCATATATTTT.

The rearrangement joins TRBV3-1 to TRBJ1-5, with D perhaps matching TRBD1 (5 bases). V was pared by 4 bases and J by 9 bases, with 16 bases between. The CDR3 spans 14 residues. CDR1 LGHDT and CDR2 YNNKEL come from the germline V gene (reference sequence). The CDR3 coding sequence is TGTGCCAGCAGCCCGGGGACTGCAGCAGGGCCCCAGCATTTT. Translating it yields CASSPGTAAGPQHF.

This clonotype was detected a few times. The chain uses TRBV15 and TRBJ2-7; 10 positions agree with TRBD1. With 3 bases clipped from V and 6 bases from J, the junction kept 2 bases outside the gene matches. Germline V gene sequence: CDR1 LNHNV, CDR2 YYDKDF (reference sequence). This CDR3 has 13 amino acids. DNA of the CDR3: TGTGCCACCAGCAGTGACAGGGGGCGCGAGCAGTACGTC. Translation: CATSSDRGREQYV.

This clonotype was counted ten times or more. The V call is TRBV12-3 or TRBV12-4, the J call TRBJ1-1; D remains ambiguous. The CDR3 extends over 14 amino acids. Trimming stripped 2 bases from V and 0 bases from J, with 7 bases between. CDR3 bases: TGTGCCAGCAGTTTAAGGGTTCTGAACACTGAAGCTTTCTTT. Translation gives CASSLRVLNTEAFF.

This clonotype was counted many times. The chain joins TRBV7-7 to TRBJ2-1, with 8 bases matching TRBD2. Trimming took 5 bases from V and 5 from J; bases not matched to a gene: 2. Germline V gene data show CDR1 as SSHAT and CDR2 as FNYEAQ (reference sequence). The CDR3 runs 13 residues. CDR3 sequence reads: CASSHGRDNEQFF. The DNA for the CDR3 is TGTGCCAGCAGCCACGGGAGGGACAATGAGCAGTTCTTC.

This clonotype appeared many times. This rearrangement joins TRBV18 to TRBJ2-7; TRBD2 agrees at 11 bases. Germline V CDR1 and CDR2: KGHSH, LQKENI. Germline trimming cut 5 bases from V and 2 bases from J; bases unmatched to any gene: 5. The CDR3 spans 15 residues. As DNA, the CDR3 is TGTGCCAGCTCAACGGGACTAGCGGCTGCCTACGAGCAGTACTTC. This translates into CASSTGLAAAYEQYF.

The chain joins TRBV7-2 to TRBJ2-7; possible D gene TRBD2, 6 bases. CDR3 length equals 14 residues. Germline V gene data show CDR1 as SGHTA and CDR2 as FQGNSA. The V end lost 5 bases, the J end lost 2 bases, and 13 bases lay between the germline ends. This chain's CDR3 is CASSQTRGPYEQYV. CDR3 coding DNA: TGTGCCAGCAGCCAGACGCGGGGCCCCTACGAGCAGTACGTC.

Many counts were recorded for this clonotype. The chain links TRBV5-1 to TRBJ2-7; TRBD2 aligns across 11 bases. The CDR3 loop spans 16 amino acids. Losses at the gene ends were 0 bases for V and 5 bases for J; bases not matched to a gene: 7. Germline loops: CDR1 SGHRS, CDR2 YFSETQ. The CDR3 DNA reads TGCGCCAGCAGCTTGGCGGCTAGCGGGGGGTACGACGAGCAGTACTTC. The encoded protein is CASSLAASGGYDEQYF.

Many counts were recorded for this clonotype. The rearrangement links TRBV5-1 to TRBJ1-2; D uncertain. Germline-derived CDR1 and CDR2 are SGHRS and YFSETQ. The CDR3 runs 15 residues. Trimming pared 0 bases from V and 1 base from J, leaving 10 bases between. CDR3 in DNA: TGCGCCAGCAGCTTGGATTGGAGAGATAACTATGGCTACACCTTC. Translation: CASSLDWRDNYGYTF.

This clonotype showed up just a few times. The chain uses TRBV11-2 and TRBJ1-4; D might be TRBD1 (6 bases). This CDR3 has 14 amino acids. V lost 2 bases, J lost 10 bases, and 14 bases lay in between. Germline V lookup: CDR1 SGHAT, CDR2 FQNNGV. The CDR3 protein is CASSLSGGARKLFF. For the CDR3, the DNA is TGTGCCAGCAGCTTAAGTGGGGGGGCGCGAAAACTGTTTTTT. Using reference TRBV11-2 and TRBJ1-4 for the parts outside the CDR3, the full variable domain is EAGVAQSPRYKIIEKRQSVAFWCNPISGHATLYWYQQILGQGPKLLIQFQNNGVVDDSQLPKDRFSAERLKGVDSTLKIQPAKLEDSAVYLCASSLSGGARKLFFGSGTQLSVL.

This clonotype was counted many times. The chain employs TRBV20-1 and TRBJ2-7, with 7 bases that match TRBD1. Looked up from germline, CDR1 is DFQATT and CDR2 is SNEGSKA (reference sequence). Unmatched junction bases numbered 7, after V lost 5 bases and J lost 0 bases. The CDR3 extends over 14 amino acids. CDR3 residues: CSAATGVLSYEQYV. The CDR3 DNA is TGCAGTGCTGCCACAGGGGTCCTCTCCTACGAGCAGTACGTC.

This clonotype was recorded many times. The chain links TRBV6-5 to TRBJ2-7, with 8 bases lining up with TRBD1. This CDR3 has 12 amino acids. V lost 7 bases to trimming and J lost 6 bases; unmatched junction nucleotides: 5. CDR1 and CDR2 (germline): MNHEY, SVGAGI. This CDR3 reads CASTSTGGEQYF. The CDR3 DNA follows: TGTGCCAGCACCTCCACAGGGGGCGAGCAGTACTTC.

The chain recombines TRBV12-3 or TRBV12-4 with TRBJ1-1; D is unresolved. The CDR3 has 16 amino acids. Trimming removed 0 bases at V and 1 base at J, with 12 bases between. The CDR3 nucleotides are TGTGCCAGCAGTTTAGCCAAGTTCCAGTGGAACACTGAAGCTTTCTTT. Translation gives CASSLAKFQWNTEAFF.

This rearrangement joins TRBV10-1 to TRBJ2-7; 11 nucleotides line up with TRBD1. CDR3 length: 16 amino acids. Germline-derived CDR1 and CDR2 are WNHNN and SYGVQD (reference sequence). CDR3 residues: CRAKWGQGDSSYEQYV. The CDR3 DNA sequence: TGCCGAGCAAAGTGGGGACAGGGGGATAGCTCCTACGAGCAGTACGTC.

This clonotype was seen a handful of times. The rearrangement uses TRBV9 and TRBJ1-5, with D possibly matching TRBD1 (6 bases). CDR1 is SGDLS, CDR2 YYNGEE, per germline. CDR3 length equals 19 residues. V was shortened by 1 base and J by 9 bases, with 29 bases between the two germline ends. DNA for the CDR3: TGTGCCAGCAGCGTAACGCGTTCCAGGGGACGGGGCCCCGGTGGGCCCCAGCATTTT. Translating gives CASSVTRSRGRGPGGPQHF.

V gene TRBV20-1 combines with J gene TRBJ1-6; D is ambiguous. The CDR3 covers 15 residues. The germline gives CDR1 DFQATT, CDR2 SNEGSKA (reference sequence). V was clipped by 3 bases and J by 1 base, with 10 bases between them. CDR3: CSARVVGSYNSPLHF. The CDR3 bases are TGCAGTGCTAGGGTGGTGGGGTCCTATAATTCACCCCTCCACTTT.